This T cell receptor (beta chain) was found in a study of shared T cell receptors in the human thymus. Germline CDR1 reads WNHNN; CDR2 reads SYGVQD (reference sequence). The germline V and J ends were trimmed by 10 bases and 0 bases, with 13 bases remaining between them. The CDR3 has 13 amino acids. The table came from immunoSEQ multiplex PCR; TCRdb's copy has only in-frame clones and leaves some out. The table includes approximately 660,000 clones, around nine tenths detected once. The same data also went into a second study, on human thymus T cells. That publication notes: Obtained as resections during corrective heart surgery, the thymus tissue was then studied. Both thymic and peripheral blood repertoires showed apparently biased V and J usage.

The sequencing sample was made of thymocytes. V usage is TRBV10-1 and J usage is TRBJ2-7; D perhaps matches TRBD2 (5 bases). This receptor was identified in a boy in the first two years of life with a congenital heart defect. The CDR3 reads CAIPDLFSYEQYF. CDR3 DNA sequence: TGCGCCATCCCGGACTTATTCTCCTACGAGCAGTACTTC.